Below are 14 T cell receptor beta chains sequenced from a single sample in a study of shared clonotypes between healthy human individuals (dated by TCRdb to about 2020). Library prep was done by the immunoSEQ multiplex PCR assay. The table was pulled from immuneACCESS by TCRdb, which kept in-frame rearrangements only. Such tables lose some clones; where checked, under half of the loss comes from unresolved V genes, and the rest has no known cause. For this sample the table gives about 2.4 million clones, of which roughly 92% were detected only once. The top ten clonotypes cover roughly 0.15% of the sample. Sequencing was performed on naive CD4+ T cells sorted from blood. The sample's cell subset or site label, in plain terms: CD45RA+ positively selected. These receptors all stem from a man aged 18 to 29 in good health.

This chain links TRBV6-5 with TRBJ1-6; 7 bases match TRBD1. Trimming took 2 bases from V and 7 from J; bases not matched to a gene: 8. The germline gives CDR1 MNHEY, CDR2 SVGAGI. The CDR3 is 16 residues long. CDR3 protein: CASSYQRQDRNSPLHF. The CDR3 coding sequence is TGTGCCAGCAGTTACCAACGCCAGGACAGGAATTCACCCCTCCACTTT.

The genes are TRBV7-8 and TRBJ1-5, with a tentative D call TRBD1 (6 bases). Germline V lookup: CDR1 SGHVS, CDR2 FQNEAQ. Between the trimmed V and J ends, which lost 5 bases and 5 bases, there was a span of 22 bases. The length of the CDR3 is 17 residues. CDR3 bases: TGTGCCAGCAGCCCTCTTTCGACCGGGACATGGCATCAGCCCCAGCATTTT. Residues: CASSPLSTGTWHQPQHF.

V is TRBV6-5 and J is TRBJ1-1; D not certain. The germline V gene has CDR1 MNHEY and CDR2 SVGAGI. CDR3 size: 14 residues. V dropped 0 bases and J dropped 6 bases, with 11 bases sitting between them. The CDR3 DNA reads as TGTGCCAGCAGTTACTCTGAAAGGAGGGCTGAAGCTTTCTTT. Translation: CASSYSERRAEAFF.

V and J are TRBV21-1 and TRBJ2-1; TRBD2 is the table's D call and was not checked against the DNA. TRBV21-1 is shown as a pseudogene. This CDR3 is built from 11 residues. CDR3 amino acids: CASSRGNEQFF. The DNA of the CDR3 is TGTGCCAGCAGCCGAGGGAATGAGCAGTTCTTC.

This chain joins TRBV27 and TRBJ1-1; no reliable D call. The germline V gene has CDR1 MNHEY and CDR2 SMNVEV (reference sequence). The CDR3 sequence is 14 residues long. V was shortened by 4 bases and J by 0 bases, with 9 bases between the two germline ends. The CDR3 protein is CASSSVLMNTEAFF. CDR3 DNA: TGTGCCAGCAGTTCGGTCCTCATGAACACTGAAGCTTTCTTT.

This chain links TRBV28 with TRBJ2-2, with D tentatively TRBD2 (7 bases). V lost 9 bases and J 5 bases, leaving 19 bases between the germline ends. Germline lookup yields CDR1 MDHEN and CDR2 SYDVKM. The CDR3 has 15 amino acids. CDR3 region: CASNSGGPGTGELFF. In nucleotides, the CDR3 is TGTGCCAGTAATTCGGGGGGCCCCGGGACCGGGGAGCTGTTTTTT.

This chain joins TRBV30 and TRBJ2-3; 8 bases map to TRBD2. The V and J ends lost 4 bases and 4 bases, in that order; junction bases with no gene match: 4. Germline V lookup: CDR1 GTSNPN, CDR2 SVGIG (reference sequence). The CDR3 sequence is 13 residues long. This CDR3 is CAWKSGSPDTQYF. The CDR3 nucleotides are TGTGCCTGGAAAAGCGGGAGCCCAGATACGCAGTATTTT.

This clone was seen once. This sequence joins TRBV18 and TRBJ1-5, with D uncertain. The germline V gene has CDR1 KGHSH and CDR2 LQKENI. This CDR3 has 15 residues. Between the trimmed V and J ends, which lost 2 bases and 3 bases, there was a span of 11 bases. Here the CDR3 reads CASSPEDFPNQPQHF. The DNA for the CDR3 is TGTGCCAGCTCACCAGAAGACTTCCCCAATCAGCCCCAGCATTTT.

V usage is TRBV5-1 and J usage is TRBJ1-2; no clear D. CDR1 and CDR2 from the germline V gene are SGHRS and YFSETQ. This CDR3 region has 14 residues. Trimming took off 4 bases at V and 5 bases at J, with 15 bases between the two ends. The CDR3, as DNA: TGCGCCAGCAGCACCACTGGGCTGGGATATGGCTACACCTTC. This sequence encodes CASSTTGLGYGYTF.

V usage is TRBV6-6 and J usage is TRBJ1-1; D is ambiguous. Trimming stripped 6 bases from V and 0 bases from J, with 5 bases between. The CDR3 is 12 amino acids. Germline V gives CDR1 MNHNY, CDR2 SVGAGI (reference sequence). As DNA, the CDR3 is TGTGCCAGCAGCCCCCTGAACACTGAAGCTTTCTTT. Translation gives CASSPLNTEAFF.

V usage is TRBV6-1 and J usage is TRBJ1-1; D is unclear. The CDR3 loop spans 10 amino acids. The ends were cut back, 8 bases at V and 9 bases at J, with 10 bases in the middle. Germline CDR1 and CDR2: MNHNS and SASEGT. For the CDR3, the DNA is TGTGCCAGCGAGACATATCAAGCTTTCTTT. As protein: CASETYQAFF.

About this clone itself: This sample includes further DNA sequences coding for the same CDR3. The J gene is TRBJ2-1, the V gene TRBV30; 8 bases are a match to TRBD2. The CDR3 covers 15 residues. CDR1 GTSNPN and CDR2 SVGIG come from the germline V gene (reference sequence). After removal of 5 bases from V and 0 bases from J, the junction contained 6 bases not matched to a gene. The CDR3 sequence is CAWGGSGSSYNEQFF. CDR3 nucleotides: TGTGCCTGGGGGGGGAGCGGGAGCTCCTACAATGAGCAGTTCTTC.

The chain joins TRBV10-2 to TRBJ2-4; weak D call: TRBD1 (5 bases). Germline assignment: CDR1 WSHSY and CDR2 SAAADI. Trimming pared 3 bases from V and 0 bases from J, leaving 12 bases between. This CDR3 comprises 16 residues. The DNA of the CDR3 is TGCGCCAGCAGTGATCTACAGGTGTCAGCCAAAAACATTCAGTACTTC. Its translation: CASSDLQVSAKNIQYF.

The chain carries TRBV5-4 and TRBJ2-6; TRBD1 or TRBD2 may be the D gene (6 bases each). V was cut by 7 bases and J by 0 bases, with 14 bases left in between. The germline V gene encodes CDR1 SGHNT and CDR2 YYREEE (reference sequence). The length of the CDR3 is 16 residues. The CDR3 here is CASGGTSVSGANVLTF. Written as DNA, the CDR3 is TGTGCCAGCGGGGGGACATCCGTCTCTGGGGCCAACGTCCTGACTTTC.